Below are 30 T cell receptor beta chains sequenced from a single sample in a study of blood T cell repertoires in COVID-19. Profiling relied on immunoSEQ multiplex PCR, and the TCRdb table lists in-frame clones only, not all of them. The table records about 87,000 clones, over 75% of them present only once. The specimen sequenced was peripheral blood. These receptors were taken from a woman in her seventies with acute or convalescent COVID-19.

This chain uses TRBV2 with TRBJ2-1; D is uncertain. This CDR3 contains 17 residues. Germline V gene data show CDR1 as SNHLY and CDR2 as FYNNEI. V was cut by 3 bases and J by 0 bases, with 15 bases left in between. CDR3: CASSDIHHARSYNEQFF. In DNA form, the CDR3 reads TGTGCCAGCAGTGATATCCACCACGCGCGCTCCTACAATGAGCAGTTCTTC.

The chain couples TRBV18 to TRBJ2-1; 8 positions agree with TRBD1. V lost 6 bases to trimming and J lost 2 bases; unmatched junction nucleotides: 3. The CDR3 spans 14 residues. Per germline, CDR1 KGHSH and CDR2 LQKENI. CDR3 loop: CASSRQGPYNEQFF. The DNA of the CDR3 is TGTGCCAGCTCGCGACAGGGGCCCTACAATGAGCAGTTCTTC. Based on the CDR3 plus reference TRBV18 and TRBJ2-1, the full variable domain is NAGVMQNPRHLVRRRGQEARLRCSPMKGHSHVYWYRQLPEEGLKFMVYLQKENIIDESGMPKERFSAEFPKEGPSILRIQQVVRGDSAAYFCASSRQGPYNEQFFGPGTRLTVL.

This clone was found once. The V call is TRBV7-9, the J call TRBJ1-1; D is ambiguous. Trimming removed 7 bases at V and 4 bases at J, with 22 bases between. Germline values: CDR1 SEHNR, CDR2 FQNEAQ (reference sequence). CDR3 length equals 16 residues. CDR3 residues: CASIKTGTKRGTEAFF. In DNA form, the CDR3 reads TGTGCCAGCATCAAAACCGGAACCAAGCGTGGCACTGAAGCTTTCTTT. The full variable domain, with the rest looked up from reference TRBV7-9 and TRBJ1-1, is DTGVSQNPRHKITKRGQNVTFRCDPISEHNRLYWYRQTLGQGPEFLTYFQNEAQLEKSRLLSDRFSAERPKGSFSTLEIQRTEQGDSAMYLCASIKTGTKRGTEAFFGQGTRLTVV.

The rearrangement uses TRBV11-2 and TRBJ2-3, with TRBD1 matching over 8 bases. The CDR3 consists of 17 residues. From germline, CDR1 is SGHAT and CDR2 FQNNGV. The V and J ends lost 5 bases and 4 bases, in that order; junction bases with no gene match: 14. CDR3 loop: CASSKWTGRLVADTQYF. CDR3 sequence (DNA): TGTGCCAGCAGCAAATGGACAGGGCGCCTGGTCGCAGATACGCAGTATTTT.

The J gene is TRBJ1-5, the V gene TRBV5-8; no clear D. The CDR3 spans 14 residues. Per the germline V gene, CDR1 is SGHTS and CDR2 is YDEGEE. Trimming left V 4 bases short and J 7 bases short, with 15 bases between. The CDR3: CASSLHMAAQPQHF. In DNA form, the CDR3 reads TGTGCCAGCAGCCTTCATATGGCGGCACAGCCCCAGCATTTT.

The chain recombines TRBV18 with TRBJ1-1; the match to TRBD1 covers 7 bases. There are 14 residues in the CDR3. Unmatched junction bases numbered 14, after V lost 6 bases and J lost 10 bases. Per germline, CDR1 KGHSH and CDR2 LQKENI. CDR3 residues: CASSRDSGGVVAFF. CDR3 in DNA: TGTGCCAGCTCGCGGGACAGCGGAGGTGTTGTAGCTTTCTTT.

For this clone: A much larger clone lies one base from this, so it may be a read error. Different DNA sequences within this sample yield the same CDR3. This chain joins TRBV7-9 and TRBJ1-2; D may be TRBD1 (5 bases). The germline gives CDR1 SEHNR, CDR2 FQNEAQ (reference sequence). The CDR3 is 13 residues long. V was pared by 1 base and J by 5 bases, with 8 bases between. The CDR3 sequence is CASSLVGGYGYTF. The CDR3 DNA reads TGTGCCAGCAGCTTAGTGGGGGGATATGGCTACACCTTC.

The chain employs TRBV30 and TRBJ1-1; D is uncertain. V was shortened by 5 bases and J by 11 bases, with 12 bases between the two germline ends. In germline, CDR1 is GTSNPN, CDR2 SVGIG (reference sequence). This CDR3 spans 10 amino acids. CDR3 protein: CAWSRGLAFF. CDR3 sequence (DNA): TGTGCCTGGTCACGAGGGCTTGCTTTCTTT. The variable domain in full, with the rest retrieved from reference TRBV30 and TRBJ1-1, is SQTIHQWPATLVQPVGSPLSLECTVEGTSNPNLYWYRQAAGRGLQLLFYSVGIGQISSEVPQNLSASRPQDRQFILSSKKLLLSDSGFYLCAWSRGLAFFGQGTRLTVV.

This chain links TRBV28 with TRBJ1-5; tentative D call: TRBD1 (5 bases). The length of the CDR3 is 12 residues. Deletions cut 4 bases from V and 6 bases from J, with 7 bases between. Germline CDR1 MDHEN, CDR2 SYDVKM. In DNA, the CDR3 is TGTGCCAGCAGTTCAGGGCTTCAGCCCCAGCATTTT. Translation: CASSSGLQPQHF.

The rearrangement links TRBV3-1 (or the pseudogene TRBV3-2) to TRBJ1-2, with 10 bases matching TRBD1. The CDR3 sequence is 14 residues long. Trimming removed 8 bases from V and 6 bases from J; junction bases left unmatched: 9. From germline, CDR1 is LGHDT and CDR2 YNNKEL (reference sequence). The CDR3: CASGQGVAGDGYTF. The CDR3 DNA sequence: TGTGCCAGCGGACAGGGGGTGGCGGGAGATGGCTACACCTTC.

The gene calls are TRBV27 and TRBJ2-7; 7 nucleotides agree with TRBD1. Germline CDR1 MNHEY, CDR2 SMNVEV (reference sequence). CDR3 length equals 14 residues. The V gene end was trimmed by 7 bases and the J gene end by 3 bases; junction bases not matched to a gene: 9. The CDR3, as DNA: TGTGCCAGCAAGGAAGACAGGGTCCTCTACGAGCAGTACTTC. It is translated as CASKEDRVLYEQYF.

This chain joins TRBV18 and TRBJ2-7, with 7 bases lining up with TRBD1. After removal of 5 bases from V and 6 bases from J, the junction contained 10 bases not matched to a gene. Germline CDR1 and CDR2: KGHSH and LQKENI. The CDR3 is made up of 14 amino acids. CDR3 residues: CASSSYGQAGEQYF. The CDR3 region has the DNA TGTGCCAGCTCATCTTACGGACAGGCTGGCGAGCAGTACTTC.

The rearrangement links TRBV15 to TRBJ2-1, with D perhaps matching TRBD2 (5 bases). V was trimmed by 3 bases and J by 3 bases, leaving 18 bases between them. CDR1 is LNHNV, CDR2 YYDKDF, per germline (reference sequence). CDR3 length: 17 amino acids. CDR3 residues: CATSRGKGIGVYNEQFF. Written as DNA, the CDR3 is TGTGCCACCAGCAGGGGCAAAGGGATCGGGGTCTACAATGAGCAGTTCTTC.

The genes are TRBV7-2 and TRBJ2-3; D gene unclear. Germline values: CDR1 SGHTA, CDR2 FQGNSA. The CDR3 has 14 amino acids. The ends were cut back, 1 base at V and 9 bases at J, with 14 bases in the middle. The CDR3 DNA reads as TGTGCCAGCAGCTTAGAAGAGGTCAGTAGGACGCAGTATTTT. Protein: CASSLEEVSRTQYF.

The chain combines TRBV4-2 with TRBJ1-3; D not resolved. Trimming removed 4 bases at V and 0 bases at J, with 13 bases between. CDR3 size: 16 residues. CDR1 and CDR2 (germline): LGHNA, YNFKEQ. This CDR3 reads CASSPGAGPSGNTIYF. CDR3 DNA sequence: TGTGCCAGCAGCCCCGGTGCAGGCCCCTCTGGAAACACCATATATTTT.

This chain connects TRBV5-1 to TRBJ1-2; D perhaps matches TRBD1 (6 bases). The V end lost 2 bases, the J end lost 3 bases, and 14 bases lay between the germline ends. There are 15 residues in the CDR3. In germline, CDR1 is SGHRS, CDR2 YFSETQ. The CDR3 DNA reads TGCGCCAGCAGCTTAGGGACAAGGGAATACTATGGCTACACCTTC. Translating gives CASSLGTREYYGYTF.

The CDR3 loop reads CATSDRRVSTDTQYF. The CDR3 coding sequence is TGTGCCACCAGTGATAGGCGGGTAAGCACAGATACGCAGTATTTT. The chain is built from TRBV24-1 and TRBJ2-3, with D tentatively TRBD2 (5 bases). Germline V gene lookup returns CDR1 KGHDR and CDR2 SFDVKD. This CDR3 contains 15 residues. The V end lost 3 bases, the J end lost 0 bases, and 9 bases lay between the germline ends.

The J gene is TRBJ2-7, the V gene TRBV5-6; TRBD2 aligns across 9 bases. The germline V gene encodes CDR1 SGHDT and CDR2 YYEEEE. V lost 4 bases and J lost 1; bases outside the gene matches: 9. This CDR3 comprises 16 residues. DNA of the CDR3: TGTGCCAGCAGCGCCCGTAGTAGCGGGGGTTCCTACGAGCAGTACTTC. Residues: CASSARSSGGSYEQYF.

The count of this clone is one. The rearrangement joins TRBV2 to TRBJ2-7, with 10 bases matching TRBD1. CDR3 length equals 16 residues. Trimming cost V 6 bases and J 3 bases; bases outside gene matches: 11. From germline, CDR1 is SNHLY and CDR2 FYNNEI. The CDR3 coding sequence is TGTGCCAGCAGCCATCACGAAGGGACAGGGGACTACGAGCAGTACTTC. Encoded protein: CASSHHEGTGDYEQYF.

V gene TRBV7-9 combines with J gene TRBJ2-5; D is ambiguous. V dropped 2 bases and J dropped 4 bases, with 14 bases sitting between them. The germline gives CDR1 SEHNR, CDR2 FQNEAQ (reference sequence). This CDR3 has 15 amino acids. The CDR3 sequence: CASSLYSNAAETQYF. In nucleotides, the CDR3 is TGTGCCAGCAGCTTATACTCCAACGCGGCAGAGACCCAGTACTTC.

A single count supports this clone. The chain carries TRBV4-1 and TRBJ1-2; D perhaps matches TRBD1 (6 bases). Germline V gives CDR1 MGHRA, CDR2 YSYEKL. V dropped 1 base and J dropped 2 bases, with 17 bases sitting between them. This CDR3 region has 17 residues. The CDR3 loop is CASSQAINRVPNYGYTF. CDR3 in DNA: TGCGCCAGCAGCCAAGCGATCAACAGGGTACCCAACTATGGCTACACCTTC.

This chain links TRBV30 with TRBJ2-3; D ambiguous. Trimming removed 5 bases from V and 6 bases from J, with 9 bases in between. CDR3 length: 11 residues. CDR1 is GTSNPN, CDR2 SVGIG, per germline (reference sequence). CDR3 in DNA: TGTGCCTGGCGCTCTACGGATACGCAGTATTTT. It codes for CAWRSTDTQYF.

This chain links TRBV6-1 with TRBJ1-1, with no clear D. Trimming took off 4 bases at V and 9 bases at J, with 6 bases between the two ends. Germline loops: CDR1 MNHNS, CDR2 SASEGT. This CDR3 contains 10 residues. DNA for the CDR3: TGTGCCAGCAGTGGAGCTAAAGCTTTCTTT. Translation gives CASSGAKAFF.

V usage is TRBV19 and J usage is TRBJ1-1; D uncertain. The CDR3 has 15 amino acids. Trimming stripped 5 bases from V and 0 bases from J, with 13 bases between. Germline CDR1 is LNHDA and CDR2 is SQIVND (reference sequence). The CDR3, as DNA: TGTGCCAGTAGTTTCCCCGGAGCCATGAACACTGAAGCTTTCTTT. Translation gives CASSFPGAMNTEAFF.

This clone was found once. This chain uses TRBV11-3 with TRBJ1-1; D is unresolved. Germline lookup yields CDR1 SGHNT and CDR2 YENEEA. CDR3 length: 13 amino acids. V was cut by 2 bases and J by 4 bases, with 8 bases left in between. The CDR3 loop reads CASSLFESTEAFF. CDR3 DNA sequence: TGTGCCAGCAGCTTATTCGAGAGCACTGAAGCTTTCTTT.

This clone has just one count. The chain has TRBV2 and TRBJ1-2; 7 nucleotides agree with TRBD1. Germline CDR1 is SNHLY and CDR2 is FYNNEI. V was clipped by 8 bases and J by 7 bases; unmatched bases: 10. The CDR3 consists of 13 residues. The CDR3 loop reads CASASEGAAGYTF. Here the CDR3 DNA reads TGTGCCAGCGCTTCAGAGGGGGCGGCTGGCTACACCTTC.

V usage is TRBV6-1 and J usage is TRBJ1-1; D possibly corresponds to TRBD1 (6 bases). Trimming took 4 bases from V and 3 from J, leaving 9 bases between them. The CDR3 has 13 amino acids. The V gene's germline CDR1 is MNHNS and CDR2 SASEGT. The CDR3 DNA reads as TGTGCCAGCAGTGCTCAGGGGCACACTGAAGCTTTCTTT. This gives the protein CASSAQGHTEAFF.

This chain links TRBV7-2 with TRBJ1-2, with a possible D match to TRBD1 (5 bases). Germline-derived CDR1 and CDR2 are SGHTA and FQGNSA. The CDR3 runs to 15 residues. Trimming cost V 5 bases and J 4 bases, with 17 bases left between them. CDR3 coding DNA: TGTGCCAGCAGCCCACAAGGGGCTCCTGGCTATGGCTACACCTTC. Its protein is CASSPQGAPGYGYTF.

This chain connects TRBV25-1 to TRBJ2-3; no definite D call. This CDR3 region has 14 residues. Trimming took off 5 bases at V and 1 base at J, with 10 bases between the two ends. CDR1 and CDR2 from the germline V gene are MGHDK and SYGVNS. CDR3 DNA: TGTGCCAGCAGTCCGCGCGGCGGCACAGATACGCAGTATTTT. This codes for CASSPRGGTDTQYF.

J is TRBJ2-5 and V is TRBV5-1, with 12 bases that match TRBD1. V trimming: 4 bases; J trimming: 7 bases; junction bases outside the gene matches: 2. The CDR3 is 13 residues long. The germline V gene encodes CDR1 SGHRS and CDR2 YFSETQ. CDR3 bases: TGCGCCAGCAGCGGGACAGGGGGCCGGACCCAGTACTTC. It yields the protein CASSGTGGRTQYF.